The present TCR beta chain was sequenced within a study of control samples from healthy donors and cancer patients. V shed 3 bases, J shed 6 bases, and the junction held 5 bases outside the gene matches. There are 14 residues in the CDR3. Germline assignment: CDR1 LGHDT and CDR2 YNNKEL (reference sequence). Clones were read by immunoSEQ multiplex PCR, and TCRdb kept only the in-frame ones, dropping some. This sample carries about 49,000 clones, about 92% of them seen once, and the ten largest clones take around 0.78%. V gene TRBV3-1 (or the pseudogene TRBV3-2) combines with J gene TRBJ2-3; TRBD1 aligns across 8 bases. The source material was PBMCs. This sequence was found in a man aged 25 to 40 with colorectal cancer. The CDR3 DNA follows: TGTGCCAGCAGCCAGTCCCGGGACAGGGATACGCAGTATTTT. It yields the protein CASSQSRDRDTQYF.